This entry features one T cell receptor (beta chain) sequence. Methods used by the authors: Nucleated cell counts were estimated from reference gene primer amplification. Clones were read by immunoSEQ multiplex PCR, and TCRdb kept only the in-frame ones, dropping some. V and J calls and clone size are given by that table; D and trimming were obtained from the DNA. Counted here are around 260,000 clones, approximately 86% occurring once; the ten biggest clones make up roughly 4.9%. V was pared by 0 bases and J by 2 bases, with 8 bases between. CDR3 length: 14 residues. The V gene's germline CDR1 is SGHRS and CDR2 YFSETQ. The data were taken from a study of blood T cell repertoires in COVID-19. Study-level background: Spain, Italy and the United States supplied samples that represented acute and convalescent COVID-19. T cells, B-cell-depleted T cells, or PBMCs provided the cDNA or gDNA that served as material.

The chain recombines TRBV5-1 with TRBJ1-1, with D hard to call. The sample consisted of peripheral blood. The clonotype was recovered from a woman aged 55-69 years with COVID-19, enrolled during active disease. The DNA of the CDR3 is TGCGCCAGCAGCTTGGGTCAGGCCAACACTGAAGCTTTCTTT. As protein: CASSLGQANTEAFF.